Listed here are 12 T cell receptor beta chains from one sample, sequenced in a study of cytomegalovirus exposure and HLA in healthy donors. Primers for the PCR totalled 60 Vbeta and 13 Jbeta. The table came from immunoSEQ multiplex PCR; TCRdb's copy has only in-frame clones and leaves some out. The repertoire holds around 160,000 clones, with around four fifths as singletons. Sequenced material: PBMCs. These receptors were obtained from a man between 18 and 29 years old in good health and CMV-seropositive.

The chain recombines TRBV6-6 with TRBJ2-7; 11 bases are a match to TRBD2. With V trimmed by 2 bases and J by 7 bases, 7 bases remained unmatched. Germline V CDR1 and CDR2: MNHNY, SVGAGI (reference sequence). The CDR3 loop spans 15 amino acids. In nucleotides, the CDR3 is TGTGCCAGCAGTTACACGACTAGCGGGATAGGGGAGCAGTACTTC. It specifies CASSYTTSGIGEQYF.

This chain uses TRBV5-8 with TRBJ1-2, with 11 bases that match TRBD1. CDR3 length: 15 residues. V was clipped by 4 bases and J by 3 bases; unmatched bases: 5. The V gene's germline CDR1 is SGHTS and CDR2 YDEGEE. This CDR3 reads CASSPRTGGYYGYTF. CDR3 in DNA: TGTGCCAGCAGCCCAAGGACAGGGGGCTACTATGGCTACACCTTC. Full variable domain (remainder filled in from reference TRBV5-8 and TRBJ1-2): EAGVTQSPTHLIKTRGQQATLRCSPISGHTSVYWYQQALGLGLQFLLWYDEGEERNRGNFPPRFSGRQFPNYSSELNVNALELEDSALYLCASSPRTGGYYGYTFGSGTRLTVV.

The rearrangement joins TRBV5-5 to TRBJ2-7, with D perhaps TRBD2 (5 bases). Trimming pared 0 bases from V and 7 bases from J, leaving 5 bases between. Germline V gene sequence: CDR1 SGHKS, CDR2 YYEKEE (reference sequence). CDR3 size: 11 residues. The CDR3, as DNA: TGTGCCAGCAGCTTGGGGGAGGAGCAGTACTTC. This sequence encodes CASSLGEEQYF.

The chain uses TRBV30 and TRBJ2-7; D gene uncertain. V was trimmed by 2 bases and J by 0 bases, leaving 8 bases between them. This CDR3 spans 13 amino acids. Germline V CDR1 and CDR2: GTSNPN, SVGIG (reference sequence). CDR3 protein: CAWSFGASYEQYF. The CDR3 DNA is TGTGCCTGGAGTTTTGGAGCCTCCTACGAGCAGTACTTC.

This chain joins TRBV5-1 and TRBJ2-3; 9 bases fit TRBD2. Germline-derived CDR1 and CDR2 are SGHRS and YFSETQ. Germline trimming cut 3 bases from V and 0 bases from J; bases unmatched to any gene: 14. The CDR3 is 19 amino acids. DNA for the CDR3: TGCGCCAGCAGCTCACACGGGACTAGCAGGGGAGGCAGCACAGATACGCAGTATTTT. This encodes CASSSHGTSRGGSTDTQYF.

This clone appeared a few times. The chain uses TRBV29-1 and TRBJ2-7; TRBD1 matches at 7 bases. Germline V gives CDR1 SQVTM, CDR2 ANQGSEA. The J segment lost 0 bases and the V segment lost 4 bases, leaving 6 bases of the junction unmatched. The CDR3 has 14 residues. CDR3 sequence: CSVVETGYSYEQYF. The DNA of the CDR3 is TGCAGCGTTGTTGAGACAGGGTACTCCTACGAGCAGTACTTC.

The J gene is TRBJ2-2, the V gene TRBV6-5; 7 bases line up with TRBD1. This CDR3 is 15 amino acids long. The trim removed 6 bases at V and 0 bases at J, leaving 4 bases unmatched. Per germline, CDR1 MNHEY and CDR2 SVGAGI. CDR3 amino acids: CASRPGQTNTGELFF. The CDR3 region has the DNA TGTGCCAGCAGACCGGGACAGACGAACACCGGGGAGCTGTTTTTT.

This clone was detected only once. For the CDR3, the DNA is TGTGCCACCGGGGAACAGAACCGTGACTATGGCTACACCTTC. It encodes CATGEQNRDYGYTF. The chain is built from TRBV10-3 and TRBJ1-2; D uncertain. CDR1 and CDR2 from the germline V gene are ENHRY and SYGVKD. Trimming cost V 10 bases and J 3 bases, with 18 bases left between them. This CDR3 is 14 amino acids long.

This chain uses TRBV5-4 with TRBJ2-3, with 10 nucleotides matching TRBD1. Losses at the gene ends were 0 bases for V and 6 bases for J; bases not matched to a gene: 7. The CDR3 covers 16 residues. Germline values: CDR1 SGHNT, CDR2 YYREEE (reference sequence). This CDR3 is CASSLADRGLADTQYF. CDR3 in DNA: TGTGCCAGCAGCTTGGCTGACAGGGGGCTTGCCGATACGCAGTATTTT.

V gene TRBV5-4 combines with J gene TRBJ2-2, with TRBD1 matching 8 bases. The CDR3 extends over 15 amino acids. The germline V gene has CDR1 SGHNT and CDR2 YYREEE (reference sequence). V dropped 3 bases and J dropped 6; count of bases not matched to a gene: 7. CDR3 nucleotide sequence: TGTGCCAGCAGCTCCTGGACAGGGATGCCCGGGGAGCTGTTTTTT. This sequence encodes CASSSWTGMPGELFF. Using reference TRBV5-4 and TRBJ2-2 for the parts outside the CDR3, the full variable domain is ETGVTQSPTHLIKTRGQQVTLRCSSQSGHNTVSWYQQALGQGPQFIFQYYREEENGRGNFPPRFSGLQFPNYSSELNVNALELDDSALYLCASSSWTGMPGELFFGEGSRLTVL.

The genes are TRBV27 and TRBJ2-7, with D perhaps matching TRBD1 (5 bases). V gave up 2 bases and J gave up 4 bases, with 15 bases separating them. CDR1 is MNHEY and CDR2 is SMNVEV in the germline V gene (reference sequence). The CDR3 contains 15 residues. The DNA of the CDR3 is TGTGCCAGCAGTTTAGATCGCGACAGCTCTTACGAGCAGTACTTC. Translation: CASSLDRDSSYEQYF.

The chain links TRBV30 to TRBJ1-4; 7 bases fit TRBD1. The CDR3 length is 15 residues. Trimming took 0 bases from V and 8 from J; bases not matched to a gene: 9. Germline loops: CDR1 GTSNPN, CDR2 SVGIG (reference sequence). As DNA, the CDR3 is TGTGCCTGGAGTGTCGGGGACAGAGGTTACGAAAAACTGTTTTTT. It encodes CAWSVGDRGYEKLFF.